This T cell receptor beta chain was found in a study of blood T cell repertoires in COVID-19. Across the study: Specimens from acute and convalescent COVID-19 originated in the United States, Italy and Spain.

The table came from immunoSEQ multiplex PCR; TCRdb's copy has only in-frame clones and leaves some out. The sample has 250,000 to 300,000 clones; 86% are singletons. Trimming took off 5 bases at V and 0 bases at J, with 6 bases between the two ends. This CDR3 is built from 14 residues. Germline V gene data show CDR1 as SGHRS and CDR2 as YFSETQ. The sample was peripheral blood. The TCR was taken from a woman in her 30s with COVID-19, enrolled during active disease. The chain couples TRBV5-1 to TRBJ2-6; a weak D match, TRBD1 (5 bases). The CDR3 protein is CASSQGSGANVLTF. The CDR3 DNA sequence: TGCGCCAGCAGTCAGGGCTCTGGGGCCAACGTCCTGACTTTC. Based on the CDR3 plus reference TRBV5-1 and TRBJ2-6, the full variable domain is KAGVTQTPRYLIKTRGQQVTLSCSPISGHRSVSWYQQTPGQGLQFLFEYFSETQRNKGNFPGRFSGRQFSNSRSEMNVSTLELGDSALYLCASSQGSGANVLTFGAGSRLTVL.